These T cell receptor beta chains were read from a single sample in a study of cytomegalovirus exposure and HLA in healthy donors. The method was immunoSEQ multiplex PCR; TCRdb's version includes in-frame clones alone and lacks a portion of them. This table has roughly 130,000 clones, around 80% appearing once. Input material: PBMCs. The receptor source for this set is a man younger than 30 in good health and CMV-seronegative. Each CDR3 is given with its conserved first and last residue. A D gene is named only where the DNA matches it firmly. Some rows mark clone size as missing; the rest say once, few, many or name a class of expanded clone.

CDR3 length: 15
J gene: TRBJ2-6
V gene: TRBV6-5
clone size: .
D gene: .
CDR3 DNA: TGTGCCAGCTCGGCAGGGAACTCTGGGGCCAACGTCCTGACTTTC
CDR3 protein: CASSAGNSGANVLTF

CDR3 length: 16
J gene: TRBJ1-2
V gene: TRBV29-1
clone size: .
D gene: TRBD1
CDR3 DNA: TGCAGCGTTGAAGACCGTATCGACAGGGGGAGCTATGGCTACACCTTC
CDR3 protein: CSVEDRIDRGSYGYTF

CDR3 length: 18
J gene: TRBJ1-4
V gene: TRBV7-9
clone size: .
D gene: TRBD1
CDR3 DNA: TGTTCCAGCAGCCCGGCCCGGGGACAGGGGGCGTCGTATGAAAAACTGTTTTTT
CDR3 protein: CSSSPARGQGASYEKLFF

CDR3 length: 13
J gene: TRBJ1-2
V gene: TRBV5-1
clone size: .
D gene: .
CDR3 DNA: TGCGCCAGCAGCTTGGGGACAGACTATGGCTACACCTTC
CDR3 protein: CASSLGTDYGYTF

CDR3 length: 16
J gene: TRBJ2-7
V gene: TRBV6-5
clone size: .
D gene: TRBD2
CDR3 DNA: TGTGCCAGCAGTTCCTCCGGACTAGCGGGATCCTACGAGCAGTACTTC
CDR3 protein: CASSSSGLAGSYEQYF

CDR3 length: 15
J gene: TRBJ2-1
V gene: TRBV27
clone size: .
D gene: TRBD2
CDR3 DNA: TGTGCCAGCAGTCCGGGACTAGCGGGAGTCGATGAGCAGTTCTTC
CDR3 protein: CASSPGLAGVDEQFF

CDR3 length: 14
J gene: TRBJ2-1
V gene: TRBV11-1
clone size: .
D gene: TRBD2
CDR3 DNA: TGTGCCAGCAGCCCCCGGGGGGGGCGCAATGAGCAGTTCTTC
CDR3 protein: CASSPRGGRNEQFF

CDR3 length: 15
J gene: TRBJ2-1
V gene: TRBV28
clone size: .
D gene: TRBD2
CDR3 DNA: TGTGCCAGCAGTAAAAGGACTAGCGGTGACAATGAGCAGTTCTTC
CDR3 protein: CASSKRTSGDNEQFF

CDR3 length: 14
J gene: TRBJ1-1
V gene: TRBV21-1
clone size: .
D gene: .
CDR3 DNA: TGTGCCAGCAGCGAACAGGGGGGGAACACTGAAGCTTTCTTT
CDR3 protein: CASSEQGGNTEAFF

CDR3 length: 16
J gene: TRBJ1-2
V gene: TRBV28
clone size: .
D gene: .
CDR3 DNA: TGTGCCAGCAGTTTACCACGGACTTCGAGTAGCTATGGCTACACCTTC
CDR3 protein: CASSLPRTSSSYGYTF

CDR3 length: 14
J gene: TRBJ2-7
V gene: TRBV9
clone size: .
D gene: .
CDR3 DNA: TGTGCCAGCAGCGTAGGTCCTAGCTCCTACGAGCAGTACTTC
CDR3 protein: CASSVGPSSYEQYF

CDR3 length: 17
J gene: TRBJ2-5
V gene: TRBV7-9
clone size: .
D gene: TRBD1
CDR3 DNA: TGTGCCAGCAGCCTCCACTGGACAGGGAGTCGAGAGGAGACCCAGTACTTC
CDR3 protein: CASSLHWTGSREETQYF

CDR3 length: 14
J gene: TRBJ1-5
V gene: TRBV28
clone size: .
D gene: .
CDR3 DNA: TGTGCCAGCAGCAGGGGACATAGCAATCAGCCCCAGCATTTT
CDR3 protein: CASSRGHSNQPQHF

CDR3 length: 16
J gene: TRBJ2-2
V gene: TRBV9
clone size: .
D gene: .
CDR3 DNA: TGTGCCAGCAGCGTCGGCGGGATTTCTGGCACCGGGGAGCTGTTTTTT
CDR3 protein: CASSVGGISGTGELFF

CDR3 length: 17
J gene: TRBJ2-3
V gene: TRBV4-1
clone size: .
D gene: TRBD2
CDR3 DNA: TGCGCCAGCAGCCAATCTACAGACGGGGGGTTCACAGATACGCAGTATTTT
CDR3 protein: CASSQSTDGGFTDTQYF

CDR3 length: 15
J gene: TRBJ2-1
V gene: TRBV4-1
clone size: .
D gene: TRBD2
CDR3 DNA: TGCGCCAGCAGCGAAACTAGCGGAGCTTACAATGAGCAGTTCTTC
CDR3 protein: CASSETSGAYNEQFF

CDR3 length: 13
J gene: TRBJ1-2
V gene: TRBV6-1
clone size: few
D gene: TRBD1
CDR3 DNA: TGTGCCAGCTTTCTTAGGCAGGGGGCGCAGGGGACCTTC
CDR3 protein: CASFLRQGAQGTF

CDR3 length: 15
J gene: TRBJ1-3
V gene: TRBV4-2
clone size: .
D gene: .
CDR3 DNA: TGTGCCAGCAGCCAAGCAGGACTCTCTGGAAACACCATATATTTT
CDR3 protein: CASSQAGLSGNTIYF

CDR3 length: 13
J gene: TRBJ2-3
V gene: TRBV6-5
clone size: .
D gene: .
CDR3 DNA: TGTGCCAGCAGTCCCACGAGACTCAATACGCAGTATTTT
CDR3 protein: CASSPTRLNTQYF

CDR3 length: 15
J gene: TRBJ2-1
V gene: TRBV10-3
clone size: .
D gene: .
CDR3 DNA: TGTGCCATCAGTGATGAGGAAACTGTGTACAATGAGCAGTTCTTC
CDR3 protein: CAISDEETVYNEQFF

CDR3 length: 16
J gene: TRBJ2-1
V gene: TRBV9
clone size: .
D gene: TRBD1
CDR3 DNA: TGTGCCAGCAGCCCAAAAGGGGGCAGCTCCTACAATGAGCAGTTCTTC
CDR3 protein: CASSPKGGSSYNEQFF